The clone carrying this T cell receptor (beta chain) was picked up one time. What it binds is unknown. These data belong to a study of shared clonotypes between healthy human individuals. At the level of the study: Each donor's CD4 naive and CD4 memory cells filled three plates apiece, CD8 naive two, and CD8 memory one.

TCRdb's table, derived via immunoSEQ multiplex PCR, lists solely in-frame clones and lacks some. The table lists around 1.5 million clones, nearly 99% of them singletons. V shed 0 bases and J shed 4 bases, with 7 bases lying between them. CDR1 is MGHRA and CDR2 is YSYEKL in the germline V gene. CDR3 size: 13 residues. Study observations and caveats: The naive CD4 repertoires of a handful of donors were compared, and around 4.7% of clonotypes were shared. Memory subsets generally showed smaller estimated richness than naive subsets did.

The chain joins TRBV4-1 to TRBJ2-7; D unresolved. The clonotype was recovered from a man between 25 and 39 years old in good health. Sequenced sample: naive CD4+ T cells sorted from blood. Subset here: CD45RA+ positively selected. The CDR3: CASSQDPQYEQYF. In DNA form, the CDR3 reads TGCGCCAGCAGCCAAGACCCTCAGTACGAGCAGTACTTC.